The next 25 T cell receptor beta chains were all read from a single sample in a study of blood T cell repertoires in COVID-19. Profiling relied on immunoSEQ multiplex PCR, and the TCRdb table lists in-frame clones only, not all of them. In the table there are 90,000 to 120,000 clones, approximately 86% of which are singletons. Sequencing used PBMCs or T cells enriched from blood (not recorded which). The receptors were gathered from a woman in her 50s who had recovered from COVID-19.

The CDR3 is CASSAWDRFAAGELFF. CDR3 nucleotide sequence: TGTGCCAGCAGTGCCTGGGACAGGTTTGCCGCCGGGGAGCTGTTTTTT. The genes are TRBV6-1 and TRBJ2-2, with 8 bases matching TRBD1. The CDR3 runs 16 residues. CDR1 MNHNS and CDR2 SASEGT come from the germline V gene. The trim removed 4 bases at V and 6 bases at J, leaving 10 bases unmatched.

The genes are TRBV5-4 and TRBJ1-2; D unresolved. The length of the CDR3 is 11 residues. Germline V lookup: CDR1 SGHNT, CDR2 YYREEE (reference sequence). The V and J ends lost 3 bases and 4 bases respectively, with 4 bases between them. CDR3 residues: CASSSGYGYTF. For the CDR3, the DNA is TGTGCCAGCAGCTCGGGCTATGGCTACACCTTC.

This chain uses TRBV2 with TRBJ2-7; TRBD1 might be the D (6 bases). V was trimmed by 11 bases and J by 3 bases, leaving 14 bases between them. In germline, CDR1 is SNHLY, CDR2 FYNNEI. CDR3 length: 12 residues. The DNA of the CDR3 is TGTGCCGGGTCCAGGGGAGTCTACGAGCAGTACTTC. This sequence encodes CAGSRGVYEQYF. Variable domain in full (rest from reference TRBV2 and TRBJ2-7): EPEVTQTPSHQVTQMGQEVILRCVPISNHLYFYWYRQILGQKVEFLVSFYNNEISEKSEIFDDQFSVERPDGSNFTLKIRSTKLEDSAMYFCAGSRGVYEQYFGPGTRLTVT.

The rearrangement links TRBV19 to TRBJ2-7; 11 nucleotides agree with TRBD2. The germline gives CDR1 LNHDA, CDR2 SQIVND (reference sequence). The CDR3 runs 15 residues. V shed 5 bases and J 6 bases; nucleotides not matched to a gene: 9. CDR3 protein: CASSPLAGGPIEQYF. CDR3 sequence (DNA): TGTGCCAGTAGTCCCCTAGCGGGAGGCCCTATCGAGCAGTACTTC.

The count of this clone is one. Here the CDR3 reads CASSRGLAANGNEQFF. In DNA form, the CDR3 reads TGCGCCAGCAGCCGTGGACTAGCGGCTAACGGGAATGAGCAGTTCTTC. The chain recombines TRBV4-1 with TRBJ2-1; 10 positions agree with TRBD2. The CDR3 spans 16 residues. Germline CDR1 is MGHRA and CDR2 is YSYEKL. The V and J ends lost 4 bases and 7 bases, in that order; junction bases with no gene match: 10.

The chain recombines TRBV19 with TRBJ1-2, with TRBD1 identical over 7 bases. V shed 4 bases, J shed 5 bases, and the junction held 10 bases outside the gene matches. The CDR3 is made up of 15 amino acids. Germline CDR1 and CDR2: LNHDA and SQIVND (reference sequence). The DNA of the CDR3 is TGTGCCAGTAGTACCCGCCGGGACAGCACTTATGGCTACACCTTC. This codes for CASSTRRDSTYGYTF.

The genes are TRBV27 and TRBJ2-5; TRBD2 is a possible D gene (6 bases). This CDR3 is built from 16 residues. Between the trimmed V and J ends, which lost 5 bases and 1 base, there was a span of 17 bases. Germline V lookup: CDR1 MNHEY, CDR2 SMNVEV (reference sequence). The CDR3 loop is CASSAMARRVQETQYF. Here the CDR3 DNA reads TGTGCCAGCAGTGCAATGGCGAGGAGGGTCCAAGAGACCCAGTACTTC.

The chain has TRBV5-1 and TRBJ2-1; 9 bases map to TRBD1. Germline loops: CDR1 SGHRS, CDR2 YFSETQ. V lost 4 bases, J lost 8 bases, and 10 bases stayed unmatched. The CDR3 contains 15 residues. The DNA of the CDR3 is TGCGCCAGCAGCATAACTATACAGGGGGCCTATGAGCAGTTCTTC. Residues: CASSITIQGAYEQFF.

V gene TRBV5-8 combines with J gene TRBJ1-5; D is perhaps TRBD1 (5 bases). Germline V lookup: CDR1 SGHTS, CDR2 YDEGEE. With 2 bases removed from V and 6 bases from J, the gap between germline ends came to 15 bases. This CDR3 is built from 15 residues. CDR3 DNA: TGTGCCAGCAGCTTCCGGACATTTTTGGTTCAGCCCCAGCATTTT. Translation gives CASSFRTFLVQPQHF.

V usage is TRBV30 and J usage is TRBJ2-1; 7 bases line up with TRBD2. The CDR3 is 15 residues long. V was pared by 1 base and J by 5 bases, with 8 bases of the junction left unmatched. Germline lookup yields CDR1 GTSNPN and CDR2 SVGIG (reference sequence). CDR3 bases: TGTGCCTGGAGTGACTGGGCTAGCGGAGACAATGAGCAGTTCTTC. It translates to CAWSDWASGDNEQFF.

The CDR3, as DNA: TGTGCCAGCAGCCCCAAAAAGGGACAGGGGGCGATTTCGAACACCGGGGAGCTGTTTTTT. It encodes CASSPKKGQGAISNTGELFF. The genes are TRBV5-4 and TRBJ2-2; 12 positions agree with TRBD1. Germline V lookup: CDR1 SGHNT, CDR2 YYREEE (reference sequence). The CDR3 runs 20 residues. Germline trimming cut 4 bases from V and 0 bases from J; bases unmatched to any gene: 13. Full variable domain (missing parts from reference TRBV5-4 and TRBJ2-2): ETGVTQSPTHLIKTRGQQVTLRCSSQSGHNTVSWYQQALGQGPQFIFQYYREEENGRGNFPPRFSGLQFPNYSSELNVNALELDDSALYLCASSPKKGQGAISNTGELFFGEGSRLTVL.

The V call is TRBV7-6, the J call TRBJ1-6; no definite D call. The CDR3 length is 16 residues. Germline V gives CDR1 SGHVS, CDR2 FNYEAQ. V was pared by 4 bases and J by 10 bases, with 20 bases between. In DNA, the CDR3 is TGTGCCAGCAGCTCGCAGACACTCCAAAGCGGGTCACCCCTCCACTTT. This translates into CASSSQTLQSGSPLHF.

The CDR3 loop reads CASREQGDNTEAFF. CDR3 sequence (DNA): TGTGCCAGCAGGGAACAGGGGGACAACACTGAAGCTTTCTTT. The genes are TRBV5-6 and TRBJ1-1; 8 positions agree with TRBD1. Germline assignment: CDR1 SGHDT and CDR2 YYEEEE. CDR3 length: 14 amino acids. V trimming: 5 bases; J trimming: 2 bases; junction bases outside the gene matches: 5.

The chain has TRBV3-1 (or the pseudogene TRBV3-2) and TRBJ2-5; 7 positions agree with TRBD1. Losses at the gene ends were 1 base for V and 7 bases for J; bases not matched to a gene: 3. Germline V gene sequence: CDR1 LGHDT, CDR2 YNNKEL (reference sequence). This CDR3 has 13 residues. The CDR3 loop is CASSQVAGGTQYF. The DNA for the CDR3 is TGTGCCAGCAGCCAAGTCGCAGGGGGGACCCAGTACTTC.

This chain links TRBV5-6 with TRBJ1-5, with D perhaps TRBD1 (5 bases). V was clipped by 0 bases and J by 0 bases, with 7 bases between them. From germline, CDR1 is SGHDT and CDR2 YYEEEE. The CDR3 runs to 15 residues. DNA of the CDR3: TGTGCCAGCAGCTTGGAGGGGTATAGCAATCAGCCCCAGCATTTT. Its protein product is CASSLEGYSNQPQHF.

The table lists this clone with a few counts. The CDR3 is CATSREAPGQGLEKLFF. CDR3 bases: TGTGCCACCAGCAGAGAAGCCCCGGGACAGGGGTTGGAAAAACTGTTTTTT. The chain combines TRBV15 with TRBJ1-4; 10 nucleotides align to TRBD1. Germline values: CDR1 LNHNV, CDR2 YYDKDF (reference sequence). The CDR3 length is 17 residues. J was trimmed by 8 bases and V by 0 bases; bases with no gene match: 9.

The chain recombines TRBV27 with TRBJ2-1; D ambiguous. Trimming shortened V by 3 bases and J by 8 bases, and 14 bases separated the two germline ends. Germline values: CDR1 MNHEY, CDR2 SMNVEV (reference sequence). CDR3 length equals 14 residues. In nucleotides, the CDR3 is TGTGCCAGCAGTTTTACGTCAGCGATGTATGAGCAGTTCTTC. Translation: CASSFTSAMYEQFF.

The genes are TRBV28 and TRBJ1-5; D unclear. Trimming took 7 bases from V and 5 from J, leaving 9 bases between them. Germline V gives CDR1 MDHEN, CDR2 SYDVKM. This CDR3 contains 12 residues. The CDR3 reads CASNSAHQPQHF. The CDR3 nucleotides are TGTGCCAGCAACAGTGCCCATCAGCCCCAGCATTTT.

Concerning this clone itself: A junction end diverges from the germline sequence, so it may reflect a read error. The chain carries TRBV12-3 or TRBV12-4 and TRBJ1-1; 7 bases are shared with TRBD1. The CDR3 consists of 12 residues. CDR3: CASSRKGQPVLF. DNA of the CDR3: TGTGCCAGCAGCAGAAAGGGACAGCCTGTTCTCTTT.

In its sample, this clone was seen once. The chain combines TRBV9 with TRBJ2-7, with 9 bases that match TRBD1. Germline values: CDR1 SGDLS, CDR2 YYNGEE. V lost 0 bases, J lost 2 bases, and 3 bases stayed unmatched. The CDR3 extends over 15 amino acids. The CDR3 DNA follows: TGTGCCAGCAGCGTAGCAGGGACAGGGACCTACGAGCAGTACTTC. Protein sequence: CASSVAGTGTYEQYF.

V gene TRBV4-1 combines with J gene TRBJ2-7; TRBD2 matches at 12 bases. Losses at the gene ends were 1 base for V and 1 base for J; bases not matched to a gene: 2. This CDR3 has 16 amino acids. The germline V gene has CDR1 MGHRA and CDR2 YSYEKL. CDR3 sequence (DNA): TGCGCCAGCAGCCAAGCCCTAGCGGGAGGGTCCTACGAGCAGTACTTC. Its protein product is CASSQALAGGSYEQYF.

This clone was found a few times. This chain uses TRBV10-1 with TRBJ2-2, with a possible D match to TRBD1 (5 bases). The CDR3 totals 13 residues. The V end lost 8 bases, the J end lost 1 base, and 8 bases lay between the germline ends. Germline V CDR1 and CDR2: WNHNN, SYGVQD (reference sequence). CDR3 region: CASAQGNTGELFF. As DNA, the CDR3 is TGCGCCAGCGCGCAGGGGAACACCGGGGAGCTGTTTTTT.

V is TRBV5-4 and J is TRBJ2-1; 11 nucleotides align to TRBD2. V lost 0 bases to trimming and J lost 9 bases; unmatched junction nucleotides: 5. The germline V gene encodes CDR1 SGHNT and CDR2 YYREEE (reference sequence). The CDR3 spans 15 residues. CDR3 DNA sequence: TGTGCCAGCAGCTTGGGACTAGCGGGAAGCGGTGAGCAGTTCTTC. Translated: CASSLGLAGSGEQFF.

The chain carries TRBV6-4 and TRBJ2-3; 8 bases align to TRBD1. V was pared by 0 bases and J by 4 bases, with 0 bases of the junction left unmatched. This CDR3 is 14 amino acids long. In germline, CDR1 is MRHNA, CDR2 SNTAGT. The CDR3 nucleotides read TGTGCCAGCAGTGACTCGACAGGGGCAGATACGCAGTATTTT. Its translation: CASSDSTGADTQYF.

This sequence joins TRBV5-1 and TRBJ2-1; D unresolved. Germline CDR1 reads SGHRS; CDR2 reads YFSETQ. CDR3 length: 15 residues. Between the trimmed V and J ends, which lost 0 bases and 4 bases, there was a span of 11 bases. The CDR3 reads CASSLVEAGYNEQFF. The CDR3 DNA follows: TGCGCCAGCAGCTTGGTAGAGGCCGGTTACAATGAGCAGTTCTTC.